One and the same sample provided the 29 T cell receptor beta chains below, sequenced in a study of T cell repertoires in cytomegalovirus infection. Their specific antigens are unknown. TCRdb itself ran the reads through MiXCR, one entry per CDR3 protein. The sample consists of roughly 990,000 distinct CDR3 sequences, approximately 31% of them appearing once. The sample here was cultured CD8+ T cells from PBMCs, taken from culture after CMV antigen stimulation. Every receptor here comes from a human donor in good health (CMV status not recorded). Some clones in this sample may be carry-over from other donors' samples.

This clonotype was detected only a few times. The gene calls are TRBV7-9 and TRBJ2-1; D perhaps matches TRBD2 (6 bases). This CDR3 spans 16 amino acids. Germline CDR1 reads SEHNR; CDR2 reads FQNEAQ (reference sequence). V was clipped by 5 bases and J by 0 bases, with 14 bases between them. The CDR3 reads CASSPRGGYSYNEQFF. The DNA of the CDR3 is TGTGCCAGCAGCCCTAGGGGAGGCTACTCCTACAATGAGCAGTTCTTC.

V gene TRBV7-8 combines with J gene TRBJ1-1, with 9 bases aligning to TRBD1. The CDR3 extends over 15 amino acids. Germline values: CDR1 SGHVS, CDR2 FQNEAQ. Germline trimming cut 4 bases from V and 5 bases from J; bases unmatched to any gene: 8. CDR3 residues: CASSYWTGEGTEAFF. CDR3 in DNA: TGTGCCAGCAGCTATTGGACAGGGGAGGGAACTGAAGCTTTCTTT.

The table lists this clonotype with a few counts. Here the CDR3 DNA reads TGTGCCAGCACCACGAGCTCCTATAATTCACCCCTCCACTTT. Translated, it gives CASTTSSYNSPLHF. V is TRBV6-1 and J is TRBJ1-6; D is unresolved. Trimming took 7 bases from V and 0 from J, leaving 7 bases between them. The germline CDR1 and CDR2 sequences are MNHNS and SASEGT. The CDR3 consists of 14 residues.

The V gene is TRBV19, the J gene TRBJ2-1; 11 bases match TRBD2. Germline CDR1 is LNHDA and CDR2 is SQIVND (reference sequence). The CDR3 loop spans 19 amino acids. With 1 base clipped from V and 2 bases from J, the junction kept 10 bases outside the gene matches. The CDR3 DNA follows: TGTGCCAGTAGTATAGTCCATCTAGCGGGGGGTCCCACCTACAATGAGCAGTTCTTC. Its translation is CASSIVHLAGGPTYNEQFF.

This clonotype was found a few times. The chain recombines TRBV12-3 or TRBV12-4 with TRBJ2-1, with TRBD1 matching over 10 bases. V lost 2 bases, J lost 9 bases, and 7 bases stayed unmatched. The CDR3 covers 15 residues. CDR3 sequence (DNA): TGTGCCAGCAGTTTAAGACAGGGGGCTAAGGGTGAGCAGTTCTTC. Amino acid sequence: CASSLRQGAKGEQFF.

The CDR3 loop reads CASSGLDRGKQYF. The CDR3 nucleotides are TGTGCCAGCAGTGGACTCGACAGGGGCAAGCAGTACTTC. The chain has TRBV27 and TRBJ2-7, with TRBD1 identical over 8 bases. V lost 5 bases and J lost 8; bases outside the gene matches: 8. This CDR3 is built from 13 residues. Germline V gene sequence: CDR1 MNHEY, CDR2 SMNVEV (reference sequence).

A note on this clonotype: This may arise from a read error, as a much more abundant clone is one base away. V and J are TRBV9 and TRBJ1-5; D unresolved. With 0 bases removed from V and 2 bases from J, the gap between germline ends came to 3 bases. CDR1 SGDLS and CDR2 YYNGEE come from the germline V gene. This CDR3 has 13 residues. CDR3 amino acids: CASSVAGNQPQHF. Here the CDR3 DNA reads TGTGCCAGCAGCGTAGCCGGCAATCAGCCCCAGCATTTT.

This clonotype occurred many times. The junction differs from germline at one of its ends, possibly a read error. This chain connects TRBV5-1 to TRBJ1-1; 8 bases line up with TRBD1. The CDR3 has 13 residues. Germline V CDR1 and CDR2: SGHRS, YFSETQ. The chain's CDR3 is CASSFTGGTEAFF. The CDR3 DNA is TGTGCCAGCAGCTTTACAGGGGGCACTGAAGCTTTCTTT.

This chain joins TRBV29-1 and TRBJ1-3; D is perhaps TRBD1 (5 bases). The V gene's germline CDR1 is SQVTM and CDR2 ANQGSEA. Trimming stripped 3 bases from V and 1 base from J, with 13 bases between. The length of the CDR3 is 15 residues. DNA of the CDR3: TGCAGCGTTGAGGGACGGACGACTTCTGGAAACACCATATATTTT. Translated: CSVEGRTTSGNTIYF.

This rearrangement joins TRBV6-5 to TRBJ2-7; 7 nucleotides match TRBD1. CDR1 and CDR2 (germline): MNHEY, SVGAGI. V was pared by 6 bases and J by 2 bases, with 10 bases of the junction left unmatched. This CDR3 has 15 residues. The CDR3 loop is CASSLTSGQPYEQYF. As DNA, the CDR3 is TGTGCCAGCAGCCTAACCTCGGGACAGCCCTACGAGCAGTACTTC.

The chain has TRBV7-6 and TRBJ1-1; no clear D. Deletions cut 0 bases from V and 8 bases from J, with 7 bases between. Per germline, CDR1 SGHVS and CDR2 FNYEAQ. The CDR3 consists of 12 residues. In DNA, the CDR3 is TGTGCCAGCAGCTTAGCTATCGGAGAAGCTTTCTTT. It encodes CASSLAIGEAFF. Filled out from reference TRBV7-6 and TRBJ1-1, the complete variable domain reads GAGVSQSPRYKVTKRGQDVALRCDPISGHVSLYWYRQALGQGPEFLTYFNYEAQQDKSGLPNDRFSAERPEGSISTLTIQRTEQRDSAMYRCASSLAIGEAFFGQGTRLTVV.

The CDR3 sequence is CASSVRRVSSAWSYEQYF. CDR3 DNA: TGTGCCAGCAGTGTGCGCAGGGTGTCCTCTGCTTGGTCCTACGAGCAGTACTTC. J is TRBJ2-7 and V is TRBV2, with D possibly TRBD1 on 5 matching bases. This CDR3 has 18 amino acids. Germline assignment: CDR1 SNHLY and CDR2 FYNNEI. V was pared by 4 bases and J by 1 base, with 23 bases between.

This clonotype has only one observation. The chain combines TRBV12-3 or TRBV12-4 with TRBJ2-3; tentative D call: TRBD2 (6 bases). The length of the CDR3 is 16 residues. Trimming shortened V by 5 bases and J by 0 bases, and 15 bases separated the two germline ends. The CDR3 loop is CASSLAAGFSTDTQYF. In DNA form, the CDR3 reads TGTGCCAGCAGTCTCGCGGCGGGGTTTAGCACAGATACGCAGTATTTT.

This clonotype was seen a handful of times. The CDR3 reads CASSQYGSTGELFF. The CDR3 DNA is TGTGCCAGCAGCCAGTACGGAAGCACCGGGGAGCTGTTTTTT. The genes are TRBV7-8 and TRBJ2-2; D not resolved. Germline loops: CDR1 SGHVS, CDR2 FQNEAQ. The CDR3 sequence is 14 residues long. Trimming removed 5 bases from V and 4 bases from J, with 11 bases in between.

The gene calls are TRBV6-1 and TRBJ2-2; D is unclear. The CDR3 runs to 13 residues. In germline, CDR1 is MNHNS, CDR2 SASEGT. The V gene lost 6 bases and the J gene lost 0 bases, with 5 bases spanning the gap. For the CDR3, the DNA is TGTGCCAGCAGGACACCGAACACCGGGGAGCTGTTTTTT. Protein product: CASRTPNTGELFF.

V usage is TRBV29-1 and J usage is TRBJ2-2, with TRBD2 as a possible D gene (5 bases). CDR3 length: 13 amino acids. Germline CDR1 SQVTM, CDR2 ANQGSEA. With 5 bases removed from V and 3 bases from J, the gap between germline ends came to 10 bases. CDR3 protein: CSVNDGDTGELFF. The CDR3 nucleotides read TGCAGCGTTAACGACGGGGACACCGGGGAGCTGTTTTTT.

The chain joins TRBV20-1 to TRBJ2-7; 12 bases are a match to TRBD2. Germline loops: CDR1 DFQATT, CDR2 SNEGSKA (reference sequence). V shed 0 bases, J shed 0 bases, and the junction held 12 bases outside the gene matches. CDR3 length: 19 amino acids. The CDR3 sequence is CSARDVLLAGGVSSYEQYF. The DNA of the CDR3 is TGCAGTGCTAGAGATGTTTTACTAGCGGGGGGCGTTAGCTCCTACGAGCAGTACTTC.

The rearrangement uses TRBV13 and TRBJ1-5; 9 bases match TRBD1. The CDR3 is 15 residues long. The ends lost 5 bases at V and 4 bases at J; junction bases unmatched: 6. Germline CDR1 PRHDT, CDR2 FYEKMQ (reference sequence). In DNA form, the CDR3 reads TGTGCCAGCAGCACCTCGACAGGGGGGAATCAGCCCCAGCATTTT. Its protein product is CASSTSTGGNQPQHF.

This clonotype was picked up many times. V is TRBV7-9 and J is TRBJ1-4; D not resolved. CDR3 length: 16 amino acids. Germline CDR1 and CDR2: SEHNR and FQNEAQ (reference sequence). V was trimmed by 5 bases and J by 5 bases, leaving 18 bases between them. The CDR3 DNA is TGTGCCAGCAGCGGCGCCGGTAAACAGAGCAATGAAAAACTGTTTTTT. It specifies CASSGAGKQSNEKLFF.

In this sample, this clonotype turned up a few times. J is TRBJ1-5 and V is TRBV6-6, with a tentative D call TRBD1 (6 bases). Looked up from germline, CDR1 is MNHNY and CDR2 is SVGAGI (reference sequence). V lost 2 bases and J 0 bases, leaving 17 bases between the germline ends. CDR3 length equals 18 residues. The CDR3: CASSYDGGHKDSNQPQHF. CDR3 nucleotide sequence: TGTGCCAGCAGTTACGATGGGGGACACAAGGATAGCAATCAGCCCCAGCATTTT.

This clonotype was picked up a small number of times. The V and J genes are TRBV7-3 and TRBJ2-1, with D possibly matching TRBD2 (5 bases). Trimming took 4 bases from V and 8 from J, leaving 18 bases between them. The CDR3 extends over 15 amino acids. Per the germline V gene, CDR1 is SGHTA and CDR2 is FQGTGA. The CDR3 nucleotides read TGTGCCAGCAGCTCCGGGATTTCCCCCCGGGATGAGCAGTTCTTC. It codes for CASSSGISPRDEQFF.

The chain employs TRBV14 and TRBJ2-5, with D possibly called TRBD1 or TRBD2 (6 bases each). Germline values: CDR1 SGHDN, CDR2 FVKESK. Between the trimmed V and J ends, which lost 4 bases and 3 bases, there was a span of 15 bases. CDR3 length: 15 residues. CDR3 in DNA: TGTGCCAGCAGCCCCACTTGGGGGGCCGAAGAGACCCAGTACTTC. Translation: CASSPTWGAEETQYF.

This sequence joins TRBV6-5 and TRBJ2-5, with 8 positions matching TRBD2. J was trimmed by 4 bases and V by 7 bases; bases with no gene match: 11. Germline CDR1 reads MNHEY; CDR2 reads SVGAGI. This CDR3 has 15 amino acids. CDR3 coding DNA: TGTGCCAGCACCAAAGCGGGGGCCTCGGGAGAGACCCAGTACTTC. This gives the protein CASTKAGASGETQYF.

The chain combines TRBV5-5 with TRBJ1-6; D might be TRBD1 (5 bases). The CDR3 has 16 amino acids. Trimming cost V 4 bases and J 7 bases, with 18 bases left between them. Per the germline V gene, CDR1 is SGHKS and CDR2 is YYEKEE (reference sequence). For the CDR3, the DNA is TGTGCCAGCAGCCACCCAGGGCAGGACGTCAATTCACCCCTCCACTTT. Protein: CASSHPGQDVNSPLHF.

This chain uses TRBV28 with TRBJ2-7; D is unclear. V gave up 3 bases and J gave up 1 base, with 4 bases separating them. Germline V CDR1 and CDR2: MDHEN, SYDVKM. This CDR3 is 12 amino acids long. CDR3 sequence: CASSLESYEQYV. The CDR3 region has the DNA TGTGCCAGCAGTTTGGAGTCCTACGAGCAGTACGTC.

This clonotype has a handful of counts. The chain carries TRBV10-3 and TRBJ1-1, with no clear D. The length of the CDR3 is 16 residues. Trimming cost V 4 bases and J 1 base, with 16 bases left between them. Germline CDR1 reads ENHRY; CDR2 reads SYGVKD. The DNA for the CDR3 is TGTGCCATCAGTGGGGCAAAAAGGGCGCAGAACACTGAAGCTTTCTTT. Translation: CAISGAKRAQNTEAFF.

The chain links TRBV4-2 to TRBJ2-1, with D possibly matching TRBD1 (5 bases). The V and J ends lost 0 bases and 4 bases respectively, with 10 bases between them. This CDR3 has 15 amino acids. Germline CDR1 is LGHNA and CDR2 is YNFKEQ. Here the CDR3 DNA reads TGTGCCAGCAGCCAAGAAGGGGAACAATACAATGAGCAGTTCTTC. As protein: CASSQEGEQYNEQFF.

The rearrangement links TRBV5-4 to TRBJ2-2; D not certain. The CDR3 runs to 10 residues. Germline loops: CDR1 SGHNT, CDR2 YYREEE (reference sequence). The DNA of the CDR3 is TGTGCGATTGGCACCGGGGAGCTGTTTTTT. It encodes CAIGTGELFF.

V is TRBV10-3 and J is TRBJ2-3; D may be TRBD1 (6 bases). There are 12 residues in the CDR3. V lost 9 bases to trimming and J lost 4 bases, with 11 bases between them. Germline CDR1 is ENHRY and CDR2 is SYGVKD. CDR3 DNA sequence: TGTGCCATTCGGGACACCCCAGATACGCAGTATTTT. Amino acid sequence: CAIRDTPDTQYF.